This T cell receptor (beta chain) was retrieved from a study of identical twins. This clonotype was seen ten or more times. Its antigen is unidentified. Every sampled donor was Caucasian and healthy. Study conclusions and caveats: Beta out-of-frame sequences showed weaker excess sharing between twins. Zero-insertion findings could be partly confounded by invariant cells (MAIT and iNKT cells). Twins shared out-of-frame alpha sequences with excess low generation probability.

TCRdb fed the 5' RACE reads into MiXCR, producing one record per CDR3 protein. The table has about 920,000 distinct CDR3 sequences, 12% seen once; the top ten hold about 1.6%. The CDR3 extends over 10 amino acids. The V end lost 8 bases, the J end lost 8 bases, and 12 bases lay between the germline ends. Germline CDR1 is DFQATT and CDR2 is SNEGSKA (reference sequence). The sample also formed part of further work on yellow fever vaccine responses in identical twins.

Sample: PBMCs. The V and J genes are TRBV20-1 and TRBJ1-2, with D maybe TRBD1 (5 bases). The sequence was obtained from a young woman in good health. The CDR3 here is CSSNRRGYTF. CDR3 nucleotide sequence: TGCAGTTCAAACAGGAGAGGCTACACCTTC.